This T cell receptor beta chain was obtained from a study of shared clonotypes between healthy human individuals. Study-wide background: For every donor, three CD4 naive, three CD4 memory, two CD8 naive and one CD8 memory plates were used.

The ends were cut back, 1 base at V and 3 bases at J, with 15 bases in the middle. Germline-derived CDR1 and CDR2 are SGHTA and FQGNSA. The CDR3 consists of 17 residues. Generated by immunoSEQ multiplex PCR, the TCRdb table keeps only in-frame clones and is missing some. The sample holds around 2,000,000 clones; roughly 95% are singletons and the top ten take 0.1% to 0.15%. The TCR originated in a man younger than 30 in good health. This rearrangement joins TRBV7-2 to TRBJ2-2; D possibly corresponds to TRBD2 (6 bases). Material for sequencing was naive CD4+ T cells sorted from blood. The subset is: CD45RA+ positively selected. CDR3 nucleotides: TGTGCCAGCAGCTTAGGGTGGGACTGGGGATACACCGGGGAGCTGTTTTTT. Encoded protein: CASSLGWDWGYTGELFF.